The T cell receptor beta chain described here comes from a study of blood T cell repertoires in COVID-19. Study-level background: Researchers got acute and convalescent COVID-19 samples from the United States, Italy and Spain.

Germline values: CDR1 SGHTA, CDR2 FQGNSA. This CDR3 is 14 amino acids long. Trimming removed 5 bases at V and 0 bases at J, with 10 bases between. Assay: immunoSEQ multiplex PCR; the TCRdb copy retains only in-frame clones and omits some. The sample has about 160,000 clones, roughly 80% seen once. This receptor was identified in a middle-aged woman with COVID-19, enrolled during active disease. Sequenced: peripheral blood. The chain is built from TRBV7-2 and TRBJ1-2; TRBD1 might be the D (6 bases). CDR3 nucleotides: TGTGCCAGCAGCGTGGACAGTGCTAACTATGGCTACACCTTC. This gives the protein CASSVDSANYGYTF. Variable domain in full (rest from reference TRBV7-2 and TRBJ1-2): GAGVSQSPSNKVTEKGKDVELRCDPISGHTALYWYRQSLGQGLEFLIYFQGNSAPDKSGLPSDRFSAERTGGSVSTLTIQRTQQEDSAVYLCASSVDSANYGYTFGSGTRLTVV.